This T cell receptor (beta chain) was profiled in a study of blood T cells in healthy people across ages. Study-wide findings and caveats: The study found more naive CD4+ cells and higher diversity in long-lived than aged donors.

A second PCR of 7 to 11 cycles used a sample-barcoded 5' primer and a J-beta primer mix. TCRdb itself ran the 5' RACE reads through MiXCR, one entry per CDR3 protein. The table has 760,000 or so distinct CDR3 sequences, approximately 25% seen once. This clonotype appeared a few times. Its antigen remains unknown. There were healthy Caucasian individuals from Russia, aged about 6 to 95, serving as donors. The same data also contributed to another study, on T cells of mothers and their children. That work adds: cDNA was made from all extracted RNA, around 1.5 ug per 15 ul. Amplification in the second PCR used the M1S primer, which added sample barcodes and 2-4 random nucleotides.

The TCR sequence derives from a boy aged 10-17 years in good health. Source material: blood.

This CDR3 is CASSFMAQPQHF. CDR3 bases: TGTGCCAGCAGTTTTATGGCTCAGCCCCAGCATTTT. The chain employs TRBV12-3 or TRBV12-4 and TRBJ1-5, with D hard to call. Trimming removed 3 bases from V and 6 bases from J, with 6 bases in between. The CDR3 length is 12 residues.